This T cell receptor (beta chain) was sequenced during a study of graft-versus-host responses after intestinal transplantation. Overall study context: Recipients got multivisceral, liver-intestinal, or isolated intestinal transplants. Recipients across the board were started on anti-thymocyte globulin induction, then kept on tacrolimus and steroids for about 3 years.

Some clones are missing from TCRdb's copy, which holds only in-frame ones; the method was immunoSEQ multiplex PCR. The table includes tens of thousands of clones, around 87% detected once. About this clone itself: Antigen unknown.

There are 19 residues in the CDR3. Between the trimmed V and J ends, which lost 1 base and 4 bases, there was a span of 23 bases. The germline V gene encodes CDR1 MNHEY and CDR2 SMNVEV (reference sequence). Overall study results and limits: Allograft clonal ratios (graft-versus-host to host-versus-graft) were high in patients who had graft-donor T cell macrochimerism.

The source was unstimulated CD8+ T cells sorted from spleen or lymph node cells, collected before transplant. This chain joins TRBV27 and TRBJ1-5; D might be TRBD1 (6 bases). The clonotype comes from a human donor who was the organ donor for an intestinal transplant. The CDR3, as DNA: TGTGCCAGCAGTTTATGGTGTCAGGGGTCAACGTTCCTGAATCAGCCCCAGCATTTT. Translation: CASSLWCQGSTFLNQPQHF.